Shown below are 4 T cell receptor beta chains from a single sample sequenced in a study of shared clonotypes between healthy human individuals. Some clones are missing from TCRdb's copy, which holds only in-frame ones; the method was immunoSEQ multiplex PCR. The sample has roughly 700,000 clones, around 90% seen once; the top ten hold 34%. Sequenced sample: memory CD8+ T cells from PBMCs. The subset was: CD45RO+ cells pooled with CCR7-negative TemRA cells. The receptors here all came from a man between 18 and 35 years old in good health. Some clones in this sample may be carry-over from other donors' samples.

This clone was observed a single time. CDR3 DNA sequence: TGCGCCAGCAGCTTGGCCGGCGGGAGAGCTTACAATGAGCAGTTCTTC. Its protein is CASSLAGGRAYNEQFF. The chain joins TRBV5-1 to TRBJ2-1; 7 nucleotides agree with TRBD2. Trimming at V came to 0 bases and at J to 4 bases, leaving 7 bases not matched to a gene. The CDR3 runs to 16 residues. CDR1 is SGHRS and CDR2 is YFSETQ in the germline V gene.

The V and J genes are TRBV15 and TRBJ1-4, with 7 bases that match TRBD1. The CDR3 runs 15 residues. With 5 bases clipped from V and 3 bases from J, the junction kept 6 bases outside the gene matches. Germline V CDR1 and CDR2: LNHNV, YYDKDF (reference sequence). CDR3 loop: CATSGGTAPNEKLFF. CDR3 coding DNA: TGTGCCACCAGCGGCGGGACAGCTCCTAATGAAAAACTGTTTTTT.

The chain couples TRBV5-1 to TRBJ2-1, with D hard to call. Germline CDR1 and CDR2: SGHRS and YFSETQ. V gave up 0 bases and J gave up 5 bases, with 12 bases separating them. The CDR3 covers 15 residues. CDR3 coding DNA: TGCGCCAGCAGCTTGGACCCAGGAGTTGACAATGAGCAGTTCTTC. This codes for CASSLDPGVDNEQFF. The full variable domain, in which reference TRBV5-1 and TRBJ2-1 provide the parts outside the CDR3, is KAGVTQTPRYLIKTRGQQVTLSCSPISGHRSVSWYQQTPGQGLQFLFEYFSETQRNKGNFPGRFSGRQFSNSRSEMNVSTLELGDSALYLCASSLDPGVDNEQFFGPGTRLTVL.

The rearrangement links TRBV30 to TRBJ2-1, with 15 bases matching TRBD2. Germline lookup yields CDR1 GTSNPN and CDR2 SVGIG (reference sequence). Trimming removed 4 bases from V and 0 bases from J; junction bases left unmatched: 7. The CDR3 runs to 18 residues. The CDR3 DNA is TGTGCCTGGAAGGGGACTAGCGGGAGGCTCCTCTCCTACAATGAGCAGTTCTTC. This encodes CAWKGTSGRLLSYNEQFF.